This T cell receptor beta chain was recovered during a study of beta chain features in type 1 diabetes. Study-wide findings and caveats: Shorter TCRB CDR3s, moderately but significantly so, were found in Type 1 diabetes patients in all four CD4+ subsets. PCR may have favored shorter templates equally in patients and controls.

As regards this clone: Its antigen remains unknown.

A CD45RO/CCR7/CD25/CD127/CD95/CD27 panel sorted naive, central memory, regulatory and stem cell-like memory CD4+ cells. Purity above 98% was achieved in all sorted populations. The authors reverse transcribed all of the isolated RNA, so sequencing captured expressed TCRB transcripts. Repertoires were generated with immunoSEQ multiplex PCR, while TCRdb's copy carries only in-frame clones and drops some. The sample has about 150,000 clones, 6.5% to 9.5% seen once. Trimming at V came to 5 bases and at J to 6 bases, leaving 7 bases not matched to a gene. The CDR3 spans 15 residues. CDR1 and CDR2 (germline): MDHEN, SYDVKM.

The V call is TRBV28, the J call TRBJ2-1; 10 bases are a match to TRBD2. Sequencing was done on a sample of central memory CD4+ T cells from blood. The sequence was obtained from a woman in her 40s with type 1 diabetes. The CDR3 loop reads CASSPPASGSNEQFF. The CDR3 DNA is TGTGCCAGCAGTCCCCCGGCTAGCGGGAGCAATGAGCAGTTCTTC.